This is a list of T cell receptor beta chains from one sample in a study of blood T cell repertoires in COVID-19. The table came from immunoSEQ multiplex PCR; TCRdb's copy has only in-frame clones and leaves some out. The sample carries some 380,000 clones, approximately 88% recorded once. The material sequenced was PBMCs or T cells enriched from blood (not recorded which). These receptors were taken from a woman in her thirties or forties with acute COVID-19. The CDR3 runs from the conserved cysteine through the conserved F or W. The D gene is left open where the match is weak. Clone size is given for some rows only: seen once, a few or many times, or a class if the clone is expanded.

clone size	D gene	V gene	J gene	CDR3 DNA	CDR3 protein
NA	TRBD1	TRBV19	TRBJ1-6	TGTGCCAGTACCCAGACAGGGGAACGTTCACCCCTCCACTTT	CASTQTGERSPLHF
NA	TRBD1	TRBV6-6	TRBJ1-6	TGTGCCAGCAGAACCACAGGGGGTAATTCACCCCTCCACTTT	CASRTTGGNSPLHF
NA	TRBD1	TRBV6-5	TRBJ1-6	TGTGCCAGCAGTTACTCGGGGACAGGGAATTCACCCCTCCACTTT	CASSYSGTGNSPLHF
NA	TRBD1	TRBV9	TRBJ2-7	TGTGCCAGCAGCGCTACGGGACAGGAAACCCACGAGCAGTACTTC	CASSATGQETHEQYF
NA	NA	TRBV5-3	TRBJ1-5	TGTGCCAGAAGCTTGGTTTTATGGCAGGGTAGCAATCAGCCCCAGCATTTT	CARSLVLWQGSNQPQHF
NA	TRBD1	TRBV10-3	TRBJ1-2	TGTGCCATCAGTTCCGGGACAGGGAGTGATGGCTACACCTTC	CAISSGTGSDGYTF
NA	TRBD2	TRBV5-5	TRBJ2-5	TGTGCCAGCAGCTTACCTAGCGGGGGACAAGAGACCCAGTACTTC	CASSLPSGGQETQYF
NA	TRBD1	TRBV4-1	TRBJ2-7	TGCGCCAGCAGCCAAGACCGACAGGGGGGGAATTACGAGCAGTACTTC	CASSQDRQGGNYEQYF
few	NA	TRBV18	TRBJ1-5	TGTGCCAGCTCACATCGGACAGACAATCAGCCCCAGCATTTT	CASSHRTDNQPQHF
few	TRBD1	TRBV6-5	TRBJ1-2	TGTGCCAGCAGACTGACAGGGGGGCATGGCTACACCTTC	CASRLTGGHGYTF
NA	NA	TRBV24-1	TRBJ2-3	TGTGCCACCAGTAATCCGTCTCGGTCAGATACGCAGTATTTT	CATSNPSRSDTQYF
NA	TRBD1	TRBV25-1	TRBJ2-3	TGTGCCAGCACACGGACAGGGGTGCCAGATACGCAGTATTTT	CASTRTGVPDTQYF
NA	TRBD2	TRBV7-9	TRBJ2-1	TGTGCCAGCAGCTCCCCCTGGGGGGGGGAGGGTGAGCAGTTCTTC	CASSSPWGGEGEQFF
NA	TRBD2	TRBV30	TRBJ2-2	TGTGCCTGGAAACTCCCGGGACTAGCGGGGGGGCCTACCGGGGAGCTGTTTTTT	CAWKLPGLAGGPTGELFF
NA	NA	TRBV5-8	TRBJ1-3	TGTGCCAGCACCCCCTTCGGAAACACCATATATTTT	CASTPFGNTIYF
NA	NA	TRBV5-1	TRBJ2-3	TGCGCCAGCAGAAGACAGGTTCTAAGCACAGATACGCAGTATTTT	CASRRQVLSTDTQYF
NA	TRBD1	TRBV2	TRBJ1-1	TGTGCCAGCACCCTCCTAGACAGGGAAGGGTCTGAAGCTTTCTTT	CASTLLDREGSEAFF
NA	NA	TRBV7-9	TRBJ2-3	TGTGCCAGCAGCCCCCCTCTCGGGGTGGTGATAGATACGCAGTATTTT	CASSPPLGVVIDTQYF
NA	TRBD1	TRBV19	TRBJ1-1	TGTGCCAGTAGTAACATCGGTGGGACAGCGGTGGTAGCTTTCTTT	CASSNIGGTAVVAFF
NA	NA	TRBV3-1/TRBV3-2	TRBJ2-7	TGTGCCAGCAGCCAGTGGGCCCCTGGGAGCTACGAGCAGTACTTC	CASSQWAPGSYEQYF
NA	NA	TRBV24-1	TRBJ2-3	TGTGCCACCAGTGTGTCGGGACTCCGGGGAGATACGCAGTATTTT	CATSVSGLRGDTQYF
NA	TRBD1	TRBV7-2	TRBJ2-7	TGTGCCAGCAGCACCGAGGGACAGGCCAACGAGCAGTACTTC	CASSTEGQANEQYF
NA	NA	TRBV29-1	TRBJ1-1	TGCAGCGTTGGGTCAGGGAGGACTGAAGCTTTCTTT	CSVGSGRTEAFF